The present entry profiles one T cell receptor beta chain with its context. Only in-frame clones appear in the TCRdb table, and some are missing; sequencing was by immunoSEQ multiplex PCR. The sample has 60,000 to 80,000 clones, 92% seen once; the top ten hold approximately 0.4%. V lost 4 bases to trimming and J lost 5 bases, with 17 bases between them. From germline, CDR1 is KGHSH and CDR2 LQKENI. The CDR3 runs to 15 residues. The sample belongs to a study of technical replicates of blood from a handful of donors. This clonotype was obtained from a human donor in good health. The gene calls are TRBV18 and TRBJ2-5, with D perhaps TRBD1 (6 bases). Sequenced material: T cells isolated from PBMCs. The chain's CDR3 is CASSLGQTSGETQYF. The CDR3 nucleotides are TGTGCCAGCTCACTTGGACAGACCTCCGGGGAGACCCAGTACTTC.